The rows below give T cell receptor beta chains drawn from one sample of a study of CD8 T cells in ankylosing spondylitis. One entry per CDR3 protein results from TCRdb running MiXCR on the 5' RACE reads. This sample yields approximately 290,000 distinct CDR3 sequences, of which about a fifth are seen a single time; under 4% belongs to the top ten. The sequenced material came from blood, either unsorted or a sorted T cell fraction (not recorded which). The receptors come from a female donor with ankylosing spondylitis or in good health (not recorded which). Both conserved end residues are part of each CDR3. The D gene is left open where the match is weak. Rows give clone size only sometimes, using once, few, many, or a class for an expanded clone.

CDR3 protein | CDR3 DNA | J gene | clone size | D gene | V gene
CATSRSLSRQGPNEQYF | TGTGCCACCAGCAGATCCCTAAGCCGACAGGGGCCTAACGAGCAGTACTTC | TRBJ2-7 | . | TRBD1 | TRBV15
CASSSQRGYYEQYF | TGTGCCAGTAGTTCCCAGCGGGGATACTACGAGCAGTACTTC | TRBJ2-7 | . | TRBD2 | TRBV19
CAGTTSGSSYEQYF | TGTGCCGGTACTACTAGCGGGAGCTCCTACGAGCAGTACTTC | TRBJ2-7 | few | TRBD2 | TRBV2
CASKTHYEQYF | TGTGCCAGCAAAACTCACTACGAGCAGTACTTC | TRBJ2-7 | . | . | TRBV6-5
CASSTASGTAVLQETQYF | TGTGCCAGTAGTACCGCGTCAGGGACAGCTGTATTACAAGAGACCCAGTACTTC | TRBJ2-5 | . | TRBD1 | TRBV19
CASSLTSRGTGELFF | TGCGCCAGCAGCTTGACCTCAAGGGGCACCGGGGAGCTGTTTTTT | TRBJ2-2 | . | . | TRBV5-1
CASSLMARMNTEAFF | TGCGCCAGCAGCTTGATGGCCAGGATGAACACTGAAGCTTTCTTT | TRBJ1-1 | . | . | TRBV5-1
CASSETGTHRFF | TGTGCCAGCAGCGAGACAGGGACCCACAGATTCTTC | TRBJ2-1 | . | TRBD1 | TRBV7-2
CASSPTSGPTDTQYF | TGCGCCAGCAGCCCCACTAGCGGTCCCACAGATACGCAGTATTTT | TRBJ2-3 | few | TRBD2 | TRBV5-1
CASSFSPDRKLFF | TGTGCCAGCAGTTTCTCGCCGGACCGGAAACTGTTTTTT | TRBJ1-4 | . | . | TRBV6-2/TRBV6-3
CASSQAAGQGRGYTF | TGCGCCAGCAGCCAAGCTGCCGGACAGGGACGGGGCTACACCTTC | TRBJ1-2 | . | TRBD1 | TRBV4-3
CASSWREAVWDTQYF | TGTGCCAGCAGTTGGCGGGAGGCCGTGTGGGATACGCAGTATTTT | TRBJ2-3 | . | TRBD2 | TRBV6-2/TRBV6-3
CATSGGRNYGYTF | TGTGCCACCAGCGGGGGGAGAAACTATGGCTACACCTTC | TRBJ1-2 | . | . | TRBV15
CASSLRRWPNTGELFF | TGTGCCAGCAGCTTACGCCGTTGGCCCAATACCGGGGAGCTGTTTTTT | TRBJ2-2 | . | . | TRBV7-9
CSGKTLGRTGELFF | TGCAGCGGGAAAACCCTAGGGAGGACCGGGGAGCTGTTTTTT | TRBJ2-2 | . | . | TRBV29-1
CSVTGMNTEAFF | TGCAGCGTTACAGGGATGAACACTGAAGCTTTCTTT | TRBJ1-1 | few | . | TRBV29-1
CATSDGAGRGTEAFF | TGTGCCACCAGTGATGGTGCAGGAAGGGGAACTGAAGCTTTCTTT | TRBJ1-1 | . | . | TRBV24-1
CASSSQRVEGYTF | TGTGCCAGCAGCTCCCAAAGGGTTGAGGGCTACACCTTC | TRBJ1-2 | few | . | TRBV12-3/TRBV12-4
CASSQDQGGQGYNEQFF | TGCGCCAGCAGCCAAGACCAGGGCGGACAGGGCTACAATGAGCAGTTCTTC | TRBJ2-1 | many | TRBD1 | TRBV4-3
CASSFGDIYGYTF | TGCGCCAGCAGCTTTGGGGACATCTATGGCTACACCTTC | TRBJ1-2 | few | . | TRBV5-1
CSASEGTGWETQYF | TGCAGCGCCTCGGAGGGGACAGGGTGGGAGACCCAGTACTTC | TRBJ2-5 | . | TRBD1 | TRBV29-1
CASGESTDTQYF | TGTGCCAGTGGGGAGAGCACAGATACGCAGTATTTT | TRBJ2-3 | few | . | TRBV2
CASSPHGQGLGTDTQYF | TGCGCCAGCAGCCCCCACGGACAGGGCCTAGGCACAGATACGCAGTATTTT | TRBJ2-3 | few | TRBD1 | TRBV5-1
CSARGRLSSSYEQYF | TGCAGTGCCCGTGGTAGACTATCGAGCTCCTACGAGCAGTACTTC | TRBJ2-7 | . | . | TRBV20-1
CASSFSGVGDTQYF | TGTGCCAGCAGCTTTTCAGGGGTAGGAGATACGCAGTATTTT | TRBJ2-3 | . | . | TRBV7-9
CASSGSVLTYEQYF | TGTGCCAGCAGTGGGTCGGTCCTTACTTACGAGCAGTACTTC | TRBJ2-7 | many | . | TRBV6-1
CASSSTSGISGELFF | TGCGCCAGCAGTTCGACTAGCGGGATCTCCGGGGAGCTGTTTTTT | TRBJ2-2 | few | TRBD2 | TRBV5-1
CASSLDPVSNSPLHF | TGTGCCAGCAGCTTAGATCCAGTCAGCAATTCACCCCTCCACTTT | TRBJ1-6 | . | . | TRBV7-9
CASSSSGLAYTEQFF | TGTGCCAGCAGTTCCTCAGGACTGGCCTATACTGAGCAGTTCTTC | TRBJ2-1 | . | . | TRBV6-2/TRBV6-3
CSARKEGYSGELFF | TGCAGTGCTAGAAAGGAGGGTTATTCCGGGGAGCTGTTTTTT | TRBJ2-2 | . | . | TRBV20-1
CSGIRTNTEAFF | TGCAGCGGGATACGGACGAACACTGAAGCTTTCTTT | TRBJ1-1 | few | . | TRBV29-1
CASSPRDTHYEQYF | TGTGCCAGCAGTCCCCGGGACACCCACTACGAGCAGTACTTC | TRBJ2-7 | few | . | TRBV6-1
CASSSTGTWMQYF | TGTGCCAGCAGTTCCACCGGGACCTGGATGCAGTACTTC | TRBJ2-7 | . | . | TRBV6-6
CSASQGAETQYF | TGCAGTGCTTCGCAGGGGGCTGAGACCCAGTACTTC | TRBJ2-5 | . | TRBD1 | TRBV20-1
CSSNQGGDYGYTF | TGCAGCTCTAACCAGGGGGGAGACTATGGCTACACCTTC | TRBJ1-2 | few | TRBD1 | TRBV29-1
CASSWGDPLEQYF | TGCGCCAGCAGCTGGGGGGACCCCCTCGAGCAGTACTTC | TRBJ2-7 | few | . | TRBV5-1
CASSQDKTAGANVLTF | TGCGCCAGCAGCCAAGATAAAACAGCTGGGGCCAACGTCCTGACTTTC | TRBJ2-6 | . | . | TRBV4-3
CASSLSKPSYAQYF | TGTGCCAGCAGTTTATCAAAGCCTTCCTATGCGCAGTATTTT | TRBJ2-3 | . | . | TRBV27
CASKRGETQYF | TGTGCCAGCAAGAGAGGGGAGACCCAGTACTTC | TRBJ2-5 | . | . | TRBV6-5
CATLSGANVLTF | TGTGCCACCCTTTCTGGGGCCAACGTCCTGACTTTC | TRBJ2-6 | . | . | TRBV19
CSVEGSDRLYGYTF | TGCAGCGTTGAAGGGTCGGACAGGCTCTATGGCTACACCTTC | TRBJ1-2 | many | TRBD1 | TRBV29-1
CASSSLDSNQPQHF | TGTGCCAGCAGTTCTTTGGATAGCAATCAGCCCCAGCATTTT | TRBJ1-5 | many | . | TRBV27
CAAEGDGNTGELFF | TGTGCCGCCGAGGGGGACGGGAACACCGGGGAGCTGTTTTTT | TRBJ2-2 | . | . | TRBV24-1
CSVRQGGASNEKLFF | TGCAGCGTTCGACAGGGGGGGGCGTCCAATGAAAAACTGTTTTTT | TRBJ1-4 | . | TRBD1 | TRBV29-1
CASSQHAPGLAGTYEQYF | TGCGCCAGCAGCCAACACGCCCCGGGACTAGCGGGGACCTACGAGCAGTACTTC | TRBJ2-7 | . | TRBD2 | TRBV4-3
CASSFRTGELFF | TGTGCCAGCAGTTTTCGGACCGGGGAGCTGTTTTTT | TRBJ2-2 | few | . | TRBV27
CATSDFMTQGEDGYTF | TGTGCCACCAGTGATTTCATGACGCAAGGGGAGGATGGCTACACCTTC | TRBJ1-2 | . | . | TRBV24-1
CASSFAAGTAYEQYF | TGTGCCAGCAGCTTTGCGGCCGGGACAGCCTACGAGCAGTACTTC | TRBJ2-7 | . | TRBD1 | TRBV11-3
CASSLFGTGGQNIQYF | TGTGCCAGCAGTTTGTTTGGGACAGGGGGTCAAAACATTCAGTACTTC | TRBJ2-4 | . | TRBD1 | TRBV12-3/TRBV12-4
CASSLSLAGGPNEQFF | TGTGCCAGCAGTTTAAGCCTAGCGGGAGGGCCGAATGAGCAGTTCTTC | TRBJ2-1 | . | TRBD2 | TRBV28
CASSLVSGGDFLGTGELFF | TGTGCCAGCAGCTTAGTTAGCGGTGGCGACTTTTTGGGCACCGGGGAGCTGTTTTTT | TRBJ2-2 | . | . | TRBV7-8
CASSFALSAGGNNEQFF | TGTGCCAGCAGTTTCGCCCTGAGTGCGGGAGGAAACAATGAGCAGTTCTTC | TRBJ2-1 | many | TRBD2 | TRBV12-3/TRBV12-4
CSARDATSGSNEQFF | TGCAGTGCTAGAGATGCCACTAGCGGATCCAATGAGCAGTTCTTC | TRBJ2-1 | few | TRBD2 | TRBV20-1
CASSLEAPQGEQYF | TGTGCCAGCAGCTTAGAAGCACCGCAGGGGGAGCAGTACTTC | TRBJ2-7 | . | . | TRBV7-9
CASSPRGGLSYEQYF | TGTGCCAGCAGTCCTCGCGGAGGGCTTTCCTACGAGCAGTACTTC | TRBJ2-7 | . | . | TRBV28
CSARGTPDTQYF | TGCAGTGCTAGAGGAACCCCAGATACGCAGTATTTT | TRBJ2-3 | . | . | TRBV20-1